This entry concerns a single T cell receptor beta chain. Antigen unknown. Trimming cost V 7 bases and J 9 bases, with 13 bases left between them. The CDR3 is made up of 12 amino acids. The germline gives CDR1 MNHEY, CDR2 SVGEGT. Researchers used the Oncomine TCR Beta short-read assay to sequence DNA from cultured CD4+ T cells. One entry per CDR3 protein results from TCRdb running MiXCR on the PCR reads. The sample shows 4,000 to 5,500 distinct CDR3 sequences, around 40% of them seen only once. This record comes from a study of vaccination and CD4 T cells after COVID-19. Whole-study context: Convalescent donors were composed of six males and four females, of whom two were Hispanic. Overlapping SARS-CoV-2, HCoV-NL63, HCoV-OC43 and HCoV-229E spike peptides stimulated the cells.

Treatment: roughly nine-day PBMC culture with coronavirus spike peptide pools or control peptides (ViraFEST assay). V gene TRBV6-2 or TRBV6-3 combines with J gene TRBJ1-5; D is ambiguous. This sequence was found in a human donor who had recovered from COVID-19. Input material: CD4+ T cells from blood, cultured in vitro. This CDR3 reads CASTTGRRPQHF. For the CDR3, the DNA is TGTGCCAGCACGACGGGCCGGCGGCCCCAGCATTTT.